Presented here are 25 T cell receptor beta chains from one specimen sequenced in a study of CD8 T cell repertoires and HIV-1 epitope variants. Clones were sequenced by immunoSEQ multiplex PCR, and TCRdb holds only the in-frame ones, with some missing. The repertoire has under 6,000 clones, 66% of them found once; the top ten carry under 45%. What these receptors recognize is not known. Sample: cultured CD8+ T cells derived from PBMCs. The receptors were gathered from a male donor with HIV.

The chain combines TRBV27 with TRBJ2-7; D is uncertain. Trimming removed 2 bases from V and 0 bases from J, with 11 bases in between. Germline V CDR1 and CDR2: MNHEY, SMNVEV (reference sequence). The CDR3 is 15 amino acids. For the CDR3, the DNA is TGTGCCAGCAGTTTACAAGCCGGTAGCTCCTACGAGCAGTACTTC. Translating it yields CASSLQAGSSYEQYF.

The genes are TRBV7-8 and TRBJ2-1, with 8 bases matching TRBD2. V shed 6 bases and J 3 bases; nucleotides not matched to a gene: 7. Germline V gene lookup returns CDR1 SGHVS and CDR2 FQNEAQ. The CDR3 spans 15 residues. CDR3 DNA: TGTGCCAGCAGGTTGAGCGGGAGCCTCTACAATGAGCAGTTCTTC. It encodes CASRLSGSLYNEQFF. Based on the CDR3 plus reference TRBV7-8 and TRBJ2-1, the full variable domain is GAGVSQSPRYKVAKRGQDVALRCDPISGHVSLFWYQQALGQGPEFLTYFQNEAQLDKSGLPSDRFFAERPEGSVSTLKIQRTQQEDSAVYLCASRLSGSLYNEQFFGPGTRLTVL.

The rearrangement uses TRBV10-1 and TRBJ2-1; D is unresolved. The CDR3 consists of 12 residues. Between the trimmed V and J ends, which lost 10 bases and 2 bases, there was a span of 9 bases. Germline V gene data show CDR1 as WNHNN and CDR2 as SYGVQD (reference sequence). Written as DNA, the CDR3 is TGCGCCAACCGCGGCGCCTACAATGAGCAGTTCTTC. Translation: CANRGAYNEQFF.

This chain joins TRBV7-9 and TRBJ2-7, with 11 positions matching TRBD1. J lost 3 bases, V lost 0 bases, and 4 bases had no gene match. Germline lookup yields CDR1 SEHNR and CDR2 FQNEAQ (reference sequence). The CDR3 spans 16 residues. The CDR3 bases are TGTGCCAGCAGCTTAGCGGGACAGGGGGTGGACTACGAGCAGTACTTC. This sequence encodes CASSLAGQGVDYEQYF.

This clone was observed a handful of times. CDR3 sequence (DNA): TGCGCCAGCAGTGAAACGCTAGCGGGGACAGATACGCAGTATTTT. Its protein is CASSETLAGTDTQYF. The chain combines TRBV10-2 with TRBJ2-3; 9 nucleotides match TRBD2. Germline CDR1 is WSHSY and CDR2 is SAAADI. The CDR3 totals 15 residues. After removal of 3 bases from V and 3 bases from J, the junction contained 4 bases not matched to a gene.

The CDR3 DNA sequence: TGTGCCAGCAGTGAAGGGACAGGGGAGACAGATACGCAGTATTTT. Its protein is CASSEGTGETDTQYF. The chain uses TRBV6-1 and TRBJ2-3, with 9 bases identical to TRBD1. The germline V gene has CDR1 MNHNS and CDR2 SASEGT. There are 15 residues in the CDR3. V lost 1 base to trimming and J lost 3 bases; unmatched junction nucleotides: 2.

The sample holds a few counts of this clone. The chain joins TRBV27 to TRBJ1-4; D might be TRBD1 (6 bases). Trimming pared 5 bases from V and 6 bases from J, leaving 16 bases between. Germline V gene lookup returns CDR1 MNHEY and CDR2 SMNVEV (reference sequence). The CDR3 length is 15 residues. The CDR3 loop is CASSPWTDEDEKLFF. In DNA, the CDR3 is TGTGCCAGCAGTCCTTGGACAGATGAGGATGAAAAACTGTTTTTT.

This clone was counted only a few times. The chain has TRBV11-1 and TRBJ2-7; 9 nucleotides match TRBD1. V shed 5 bases, J shed 6 bases, and the junction held 8 bases outside the gene matches. This CDR3 contains 14 residues. Germline lookup yields CDR1 SGHAT and CDR2 FQDESV (reference sequence). CDR3 in amino acids: CASSPRDRDVEQYF. The CDR3 nucleotides read TGTGCCAGCAGCCCGAGGGACAGGGATGTCGAGCAGTACTTC.

The chain recombines TRBV27 with TRBJ1-1; possible D gene TRBD1, 5 bases. The CDR3 is made up of 12 amino acids. The V end lost 2 bases, the J end lost 6 bases, and 7 bases lay between the germline ends. Germline CDR1 and CDR2: MNHEY and SMNVEV (reference sequence). The CDR3 DNA reads TGTGCCAGCAGTTTAGGGGGGGCTGAAGCTTTCTTT. It specifies CASSLGGAEAFF.

This clone appeared a few times. The genes are TRBV2 and TRBJ2-5; maybe TRBD1 (6 bases). With 3 bases removed from V and 7 bases from J, the gap between germline ends came to 18 bases. Germline CDR1 SNHLY, CDR2 FYNNEI. CDR3 length: 15 amino acids. CDR3 sequence (DNA): TGTGCCAGCAGTGATCCGGACAGCGCTTGGGGGACCCAGTACTTC. It translates to CASSDPDSAWGTQYF.

The CDR3 region is CASSLRTGAYEQYF. The CDR3, as DNA: TGTGCCAGCAGTTTACGGACAGGGGCCTACGAGCAGTACTTC. J is TRBJ2-7 and V is TRBV27, with 9 nucleotides matching TRBD1. The CDR3 consists of 14 residues. Germline CDR1 and CDR2: MNHEY and SMNVEV (reference sequence). V shed 2 bases and J 2 bases; nucleotides not matched to a gene: 1.

This clone was seen a few times. This chain joins TRBV6-5 and TRBJ2-1, with a weak D call TRBD2 (5 bases). Germline V gives CDR1 MNHEY, CDR2 SVGAGI. The CDR3 spans 12 residues. Trimming pared 2 bases from V and 7 bases from J, leaving 6 bases between. The CDR3, as DNA: TGTGCCAGCAGTTACACGGGGAATGAGCAGTTCTTC. As protein: CASSYTGNEQFF.

V is TRBV2 and J is TRBJ1-2; D perhaps matches TRBD1 (6 bases). Germline values: CDR1 SNHLY, CDR2 FYNNEI. Deletions cut 6 bases from V and 8 bases from J, with 19 bases between. The CDR3 length is 14 residues. The chain's CDR3 is CASSLRQDRWGYTF. For the CDR3, the DNA is TGTGCCAGCAGCCTTCGACAGGACCGTTGGGGCTACACCTTC.

J is TRBJ1-1 and V is TRBV29-1; the D gene is possibly TRBD1 (5 bases). CDR3 length: 12 amino acids. Germline lookup yields CDR1 SQVTM and CDR2 ANQGSEA. Trimming removed 1 base at V and 5 bases at J, with 8 bases between. CDR3 sequence: CSVEGGGTEAFF. CDR3 bases: TGCAGCGTTGAAGGGGGGGGGACTGAAGCTTTCTTT.

The rearrangement joins TRBV5-6 to TRBJ2-3, with 9 bases lining up with TRBD2. Germline assignment: CDR1 SGHDT and CDR2 YYEEEE. The V segment lost 5 bases and the J segment 4 bases; nucleotides outside the gene matches: 8. The length of the CDR3 is 15 residues. Here the CDR3 reads CASSLAGALPDTQYF. In nucleotides, the CDR3 is TGTGCCAGCAGTTTAGCGGGGGCCCTTCCAGATACGCAGTATTTT.

The chain links TRBV27 to TRBJ2-3; 8 bases line up with TRBD2. The germline V gene encodes CDR1 MNHEY and CDR2 SMNVEV (reference sequence). CDR3 length: 16 amino acids. V was clipped by 6 bases and J by 1 base; unmatched bases: 9. The CDR3 coding sequence is TGTGCCAGCAGACATACGACGACTAGCGGCACAGATACGCAGTATTTT. Its translation: CASRHTTTSGTDTQYF.

This chain joins TRBV6-5 and TRBJ1-1; 7 nucleotides match TRBD1. In germline, CDR1 is MNHEY, CDR2 SVGAGI. The CDR3 contains 15 residues. J gave up 3 bases and V 5 bases, and 9 bases lay outside the gene matches. CDR3 sequence reads: CASSTSYRGDTEAFF. The CDR3 nucleotides are TGTGCCAGCAGTACCTCATACAGGGGCGACACTGAAGCTTTCTTT.

Here the CDR3 DNA reads TGTGCCAGCAGCGAGGGCGGGGGCACTGAAGCTTTCTTT. Its protein is CASSEGGGTEAFF. The genes are TRBV9 and TRBJ1-1; weak D call: TRBD1 (5 bases). V was pared by 3 bases and J by 4 bases, with 10 bases between. This CDR3 has 13 residues. The germline CDR1 and CDR2 sequences are SGDLS and YYNGEE.

The chain combines TRBV4-2 with TRBJ2-1; D might be TRBD2 (7 bases). CDR1 is LGHNA, CDR2 YNFKEQ, per germline. Trimming shortened V by 4 bases and J by 10 bases, and 26 bases separated the two germline ends. This CDR3 region has 17 residues. The CDR3 reads CASSPLPVGGAFGEQFF. The CDR3 DNA is TGTGCCAGCAGCCCCCTACCGGTGGGGGGGGCATTCGGGGAGCAGTTCTTC.

The V gene is TRBV7-3, the J gene TRBJ2-2; 10 nucleotides agree with TRBD1. The V gene's germline CDR1 is SGHTA and CDR2 FQGTGA. The V gene end was trimmed by 4 bases and the J gene end by 6 bases; junction bases not matched to a gene: 5. This CDR3 contains 15 residues. The CDR3 DNA reads as TGTGCCAGCAGCTCGACAGGGGGCAGCGCCGGGGAGCTGTTTTTT. Amino acid sequence: CASSSTGGSAGELFF.

The chain has TRBV5-6 and TRBJ2-3; the D is unclear. Germline V CDR1 and CDR2: SGHDT, YYEEEE. The CDR3 is 15 amino acids. Trimming took off 0 bases at V and 2 bases at J, with 10 bases between the two ends. The CDR3: CASSLEVRSTDTQYF. CDR3 DNA sequence: TGTGCCAGCAGCTTGGAGGTACGTTCCACAGATACGCAGTATTTT.

V is TRBV27 and J is TRBJ1-1; 9 nucleotides align to TRBD1. The length of the CDR3 is 16 residues. Germline assignment: CDR1 MNHEY and CDR2 SMNVEV (reference sequence). V shed 2 bases, J shed 1 base, and the junction held 5 bases outside the gene matches. CDR3 loop: CASSLRQGVWNTEAFF. In DNA form, the CDR3 reads TGTGCCAGCAGTTTAAGACAGGGGGTATGGAACACTGAAGCTTTCTTT.

This chain uses TRBV5-5 with TRBJ2-7; 11 positions agree with TRBD1. CDR3 length: 14 residues. CDR1 SGHKS and CDR2 YYEKEE come from the germline V gene (reference sequence). With 3 bases clipped from V and 6 bases from J, the junction kept 5 bases outside the gene matches. The CDR3: CASSSDRGRREQYF. CDR3 sequence (DNA): TGTGCCAGCAGCTCGGACAGGGGGCGTCGCGAGCAGTACTTC. The variable domain in full, with the rest retrieved from reference TRBV5-5 and TRBJ2-7, is DAGVTQSPTHLIKTRGQQVTLRCSPISGHKSVSWYQQVLGQGPQFIFQYYEKEERGRGNFPDRFSARQFPNYSSELNVNALLLGDSALYLCASSSDRGRREQYFGPGTRLTVT.

This clone was recorded a few times. The rearrangement joins TRBV19 to TRBJ1-1; a weak D match, TRBD1 (5 bases). The V and J ends lost 7 bases and 3 bases respectively, with 12 bases between them. The CDR3 is made up of 13 amino acids. Germline-derived CDR1 and CDR2 are LNHDA and SQIVND (reference sequence). The CDR3 region is CASTLGLYTEAFF. For the CDR3, the DNA is TGTGCCAGTACCCTGGGACTCTACACTGAAGCTTTCTTT. The entire variable domain, with the rest obtained from reference TRBV19 and TRBJ1-1, is as follows: DGGITQSPKYLFRKEGQNVTLSCEQNLNHDAMYWYRQDPGQGLRLIYYSQIVNDFQKGDIAEGYSVSREKKESFPLTVTSAQKNPTAFYLCASTLGLYTEAFFGQGTRLTVV.

The chain employs TRBV21-1 and TRBJ1-2. TRBV21-1 has pseudogene status. This CDR3 region has 16 residues. The CDR3 sequence: CASSNKLYRKTYGYTF. In DNA form, the CDR3 reads TGTGCCAGCAGCAACAAACTATACAGAAAGACCTATGGCTACACCTTC.